The clone carrying this T cell receptor (beta chain) showed up just a few times. This sample was included in a study of T-cell reconstitution after alpha-beta-depleted transplantation in children. As it was prepared, the TCRbeta library received unique molecular identifiers. TCRdb passed the PCR reads through MiXCR, listing each CDR3 protein once. The top ten hold about 5% of the sample, which has 440,000 or so distinct CDR3 sequences, approximately 11% seen once. CDR3 length: 16 residues. V lost 6 bases to trimming and J lost 1 base, with 18 bases between them. Germline V gene sequence: CDR1 MDHEN, CDR2 SYDVKM.

The chain combines TRBV28 with TRBJ2-5; TRBD2 is a possible D gene (6 bases). The source material was PBMCs from the stem cell graft donor, sampled from the stem cell graft. The clonotype was recovered from a human donor who donated a stem cell graft to a child with acute myeloid leukemia. Written as DNA, the CDR3 is TGTGCCAGCAGCTCGAGGGCCCGCGGGGCCCAAGAGACCCAGTACTTC. It specifies CASSSRARGAQETQYF.